This is a list of T cell receptor beta chains from one sample in a study of OX40 agonist ivuxolimab in advanced cancers. Using immunoSEQ multiplex PCR, the repertoire was profiled, and TCRdb retains in-frame clones only, with some absent. The repertoire includes about 61,000 clones, more than 65% of them detected once, and 0.52% sits in the top ten. This material consisted of CD4+ or CD8+ T cells sorted from blood, taken in a trial of the OX40 agonist ivuxolimab. The receptor set was obtained from an adult with an advanced solid tumor such as melanoma, head and neck, liver or kidney cancer. CDR3s include the opening cysteine and the closing phenylalanine or tryptophan. A D gene is named only where the DNA matches it firmly. Expanded clones are given a class, and other clones once, few, many or no size at all.

v_gene	len	j_gene	abundance	d_gene	CDR3aa	CDR3nt
TRBV30	14	TRBJ2-3	NA	NA	CAWSEGGGTDTQYF	TGTGCCTGGAGTGAGGGGGGAGGCACAGATACGCAGTATTTT
TRBV19	13	TRBJ2-3	NA	NA	CASSITPADTQYF	TGTGCCAGTAGTATTACCCCGGCGGATACGCAGTATTTT
TRBV28	13	TRBJ2-7	few	NA	CASSLNGNYEQYF	TGTGCCAGCAGTTTAAACGGCAACTACGAGCAGTACTTC
TRBV6-5	15	TRBJ2-3	NA	NA	CASRPLGATKDTQYF	TGTGCCAGCAGACCACTCGGGGCCACAAAAGATACGCAGTATTTT
TRBV4-1	13	TRBJ2-3	few	NA	CASLGESEDTQYF	TGCGCCAGTCTTGGGGAGTCGGAGGATACGCAGTATTTT
TRBV5-1	16	TRBJ2-1	NA	TRBD2	CASSYSSGGAYNEQFF	TGCGCCAGCAGCTATTCTAGCGGGGGCGCATACAATGAGCAGTTCTTC
TRBV19	18	TRBJ2-6	NA	TRBD2	CASSNIRRESSGANVLTF	TGTGCCAGTAGTAATATAAGGCGGGAGTCCTCTGGGGCCAACGTCCTGACTTTC
TRBV9	16	TRBJ2-2	NA	TRBD2	CASRGTSGSDTGELFF	TGTGCCAGCAGAGGGACTAGCGGGTCCGACACCGGGGAGCTGTTTTTT
TRBV18	15	TRBJ2-1	NA	TRBD2	CASSPSTSGSNEQFF	TGTGCCAGCTCACCCTCCACTAGCGGGAGTAATGAGCAGTTCTTC
TRBV5-1	14	TRBJ1-4	NA	TRBD1	CASSPDRENGKLFF	TGCGCCAGCAGCCCGGACAGGGAGAATGGAAAACTGTTTTTT
TRBV9	14	TRBJ1-5	NA	TRBD1	CASSVDRGGQPQHF	TGTGCCAGCAGCGTAGACAGGGGTGGTCAGCCCCAGCATTTT
TRBV7-9	13	TRBJ1-4	NA	NA	CASSLAGLEKLFF	TGTGCCAGCAGCTTAGCCGGATTGGAAAAACTGTTTTTT
TRBV5-1	18	TRBJ2-4	NA	NA	CARSLRDRGLGGKNIQYF	TGCGCCCGCAGCTTGCGGGACCGGGGGCTTGGGGGCAAAAACATTCAGTACTTC
TRBV5-6	13	TRBJ2-7	NA	TRBD1	CASSPGQDYEQYF	TGTGCCAGCAGCCCGGGACAGGACTACGAGCAGTACTTC
TRBV11-2	14	TRBJ2-2	NA	NA	CASSPTAGTGELFF	TGTGCCAGCAGCCCAACAGCGGGCACCGGGGAGCTGTTTTTT
TRBV15	15	TRBJ1-5	NA	TRBD1	CATSDRDRGIQPQHF	TGTGCCACCAGCGACCGGGACAGGGGGATTCAGCCCCAGCATTTT
TRBV5-1	13	TRBJ2-3	NA	NA	CASSSQGTDTQYF	TGCGCCAGCAGCAGCCAAGGCACAGATACGCAGTATTTT
TRBV7-2	14	TRBJ1-2	NA	NA	CASSRGTGGYGYTF	TGTGCCAGCAGCCGCGGGACGGGGGGCTATGGCTACACCTTC
TRBV7-2	15	TRBJ2-1	once	NA	CASSLAVGSYNEQFF	TGTGCCAGCAGCTTAGCAGTCGGCTCCTACAATGAGCAGTTCTTC
TRBV18	17	TRBJ1-3	NA	NA	CASSPSSSNIGGNTIYF	TGTGCCAGCTCACCATCGTCGTCTAACATCGGCGGAAACACCATATATTTT
TRBV7-9	15	TRBJ2-3	NA	NA	CASRSNRTDTDTQYF	TGTGCCAGCAGATCCAATCGGACAGACACAGATACGCAGTATTTT
TRBV2	13	TRBJ1-1	NA	NA	CASGGAMNTEAFF	TGTGCCAGCGGGGGAGCCATGAACACTGAAGCTTTCTTT
TRBV6-6	15	TRBJ2-1	NA	TRBD2	CASSPPRLAGGEQFF	TGTGCCAGCAGCCCTCCTAGACTAGCGGGAGGGGAGCAGTTCTTC
TRBV6-5	14	TRBJ2-1	NA	TRBD2	CASRRGLESNEQFF	TGTGCCAGCAGACGAGGACTAGAGAGCAATGAGCAGTTCTTC
TRBV9	13	TRBJ2-3	few	TRBD2	CAGLAGVADTQYF	TGTGCTGGGCTGGCGGGAGTGGCAGATACGCAGTATTTT
TRBV7-2	14	TRBJ2-6	NA	NA	CASSSSFGANVLTF	TGTGCCAGCAGCTCCTCCTTCGGGGCCAACGTCCTGACTTTC
TRBV9	15	TRBJ2-7	once	NA	CASSVVTGQSYEQYF	TGTGCCAGCAGCGTAGTGACGGGCCAATCCTACGAGCAGTACTTC
TRBV10-3	16	TRBJ2-1	NA	TRBD2	CAISESGLAGLNEQFF	TGTGCCATCAGTGAGTCGGGACTAGCGGGACTGAATGAGCAGTTCTTC
TRBV6-5	14	TRBJ2-3	NA	NA	CASTNRAFTDTQYF	TGTGCCAGCACCAACAGGGCATTCACAGATACGCAGTATTTT
TRBV2	15	TRBJ1-2	NA	TRBD1	CASSESWTGGFGYTF	TGTGCCAGCAGTGAATCTTGGACAGGGGGTTTTGGCTACACCTTC
TRBV5-4	13	TRBJ2-7	NA	TRBD1	CASRATGGMEQYF	TGTGCCAGCAGGGCTACAGGGGGAATGGAGCAGTACTTC
TRBV6-5	12	TRBJ1-5	NA	NA	CASRGGNQPQHF	TGTGCCAGCAGAGGGGGGAATCAGCCCCAGCATTTT
TRBV5-4	14	TRBJ2-7	NA	NA	CASSLGTEVYEQYF	TGTGCCAGCAGCTTGGGGACAGAGGTCTACGAGCAGTACTTC
TRBV2	15	TRBJ1-1	once	NA	CASSASLGGATEAFF	TGTGCCAGCAGTGCTTCCCTTGGGGGCGCCACTGAAGCTTTCTTT
TRBV1	14	TRBJ1-1	NA	NA	CTSSQESPNTEAFF	TGCACCAGCAGCCAAGAGAGTCCGAACACTGAAGCTTTCTTT
TRBV5-1	19	TRBJ2-4	few	TRBD1	CASSLPPGRGRTSKNIQYF	TGCGCCAGCAGCTTGCCCCCCGGCAGGGGGCGTACAAGCAAAAACATTCAGTACTTC
TRBV21-1	14	TRBJ2-7	NA	NA	CASSPRQYPNEQYF	TGTGCCAGCAGCCCACGACAGTACCCCAACGAGCAGTACTTC
TRBV7-9	15	TRBJ2-2	NA	TRBD2	CASSPWTSGSGELFF	TGTGCCAGCAGCCCATGGACTAGCGGGAGTGGGGAGCTGTTTTTT
TRBV7-3	13	TRBJ2-5	NA	TRBD2	CASSQSGEETQYF	TGTGCCAGCAGCCAGAGCGGGGAAGAGACCCAGTACTTC
TRBV4-1	15	TRBJ1-5	NA	NA	CASSQLYGGINTQHF	TGCGCCAGCAGCCAACTTTACGGAGGGATCAACACCCAGCATTTT
TRBV4-2	17	TRBJ2-3	NA	TRBD2	CASSQGVGAGGTDTQYF	TGTGCCAGCAGCCAAGGGGTCGGTGCGGGAGGTACAGATACGCAGTATTTT
TRBV5-4	15	TRBJ2-7	NA	TRBD2	CASSLGLSGAYEQYF	TGTGCCAGCAGCTTGGGACTTAGCGGGGCCTACGAGCAGTACTTC
TRBV7-2	15	TRBJ2-2	NA	NA	CASSFVNWNTGELFF	TGTGCCAGCAGCTTTGTGAACTGGAACACCGGGGAGCTGTTTTTT
TRBV5-1	18	TRBJ2-7	NA	TRBD2	CASSPWTSGSGSSYEQYF	TGCGCCAGCAGCCCCTGGACTAGCGGGAGTGGATCCTCCTACGAGCAGTACTTC
TRBV19	12	TRBJ1-1	NA	NA	CASQAPGGEAFF	TGTGCCAGTCAAGCTCCGGGGGGAGAAGCTTTCTTT
TRBV10-3	17	TRBJ1-1	NA	TRBD1	CAISGDRGRFLRTEAFF	TGTGCCATCAGTGGAGACAGGGGGCGATTTTTGCGGACTGAAGCTTTCTTT
TRBV7-9	15	TRBJ2-1	NA	TRBD2	CASSPNLRENNEQFF	TGTGCCAGCAGCCCAAACTTGCGGGAGAACAATGAGCAGTTCTTC
TRBV28	16	TRBJ1-2	NA	NA	CASSFRRWTVNYGYTF	TGTGCCAGCAGTTTTCGGCGTTGGACAGTTAACTATGGCTACACCTTC
TRBV19	14	TRBJ2-1	NA	NA	CASSGTPIDNEQFF	TGTGCCAGTAGCGGGACTCCCATTGACAATGAGCAGTTCTTC